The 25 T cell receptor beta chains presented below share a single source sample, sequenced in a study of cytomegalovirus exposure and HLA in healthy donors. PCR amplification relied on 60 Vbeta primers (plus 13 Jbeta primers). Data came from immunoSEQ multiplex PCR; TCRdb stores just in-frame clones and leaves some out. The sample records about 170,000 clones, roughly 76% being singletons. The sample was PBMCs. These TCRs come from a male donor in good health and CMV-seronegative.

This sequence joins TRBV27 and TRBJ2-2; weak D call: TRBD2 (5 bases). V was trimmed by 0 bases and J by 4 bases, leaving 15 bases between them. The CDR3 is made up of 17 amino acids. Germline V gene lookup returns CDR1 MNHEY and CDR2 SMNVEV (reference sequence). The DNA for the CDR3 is TGTGCCAGCAGTTTATCGAGATCTCGAGCGGTCACCGGGGAGCTGTTTTTT. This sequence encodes CASSLSRSRAVTGELFF.

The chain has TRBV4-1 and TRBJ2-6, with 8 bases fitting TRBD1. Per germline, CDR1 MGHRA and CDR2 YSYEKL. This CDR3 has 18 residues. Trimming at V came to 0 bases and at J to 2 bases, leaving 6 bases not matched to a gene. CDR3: CASSQDGQGAAGANVLTF. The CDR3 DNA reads TGCGCCAGCAGCCAAGATGGGCAGGGGGCTGCTGGGGCCAACGTCCTGACTTTC.

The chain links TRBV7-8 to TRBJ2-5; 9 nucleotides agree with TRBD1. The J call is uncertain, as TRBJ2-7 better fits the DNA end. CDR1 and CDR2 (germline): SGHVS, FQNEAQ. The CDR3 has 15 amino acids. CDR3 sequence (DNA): TGTGCCAGCAGCTTAAGGGGACAGGGACCATACGAGCAGTACTTC. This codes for CASSLRGQGPYEQYF.

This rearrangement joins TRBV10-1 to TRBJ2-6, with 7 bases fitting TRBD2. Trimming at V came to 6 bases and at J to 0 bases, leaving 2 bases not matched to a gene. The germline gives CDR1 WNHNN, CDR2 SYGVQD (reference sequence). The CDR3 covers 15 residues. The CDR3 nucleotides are TGCGCCAGCAGCCGGGGGGTCTCTGGGGCCAACGTCCTGACTTTC. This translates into CASSRGVSGANVLTF.

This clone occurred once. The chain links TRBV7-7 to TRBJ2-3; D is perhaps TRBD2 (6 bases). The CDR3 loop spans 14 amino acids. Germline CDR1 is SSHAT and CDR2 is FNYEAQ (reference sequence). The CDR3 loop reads CASGPLAATDTQYF. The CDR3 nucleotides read TGTGCTAGCGGCCCGTTAGCGGCCACAGATACGCAGTATTTT.

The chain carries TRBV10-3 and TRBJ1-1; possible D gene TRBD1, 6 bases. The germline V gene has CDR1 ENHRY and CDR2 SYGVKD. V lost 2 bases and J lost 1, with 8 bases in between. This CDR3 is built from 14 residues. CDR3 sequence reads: CAISERDKNTEAFF. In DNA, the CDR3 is TGTGCCATCAGTGAGCGGGACAAGAACACTGAAGCTTTCTTT.

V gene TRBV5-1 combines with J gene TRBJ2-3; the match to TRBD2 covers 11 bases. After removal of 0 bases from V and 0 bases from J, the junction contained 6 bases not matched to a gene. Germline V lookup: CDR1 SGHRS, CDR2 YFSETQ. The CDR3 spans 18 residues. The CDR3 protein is CASSLVASGGPSTDTQYF. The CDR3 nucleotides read TGCGCCAGCAGCTTGGTAGCTAGCGGGGGGCCTAGCACAGATACGCAGTATTTT.

The CDR3 nucleotides are TGCGCCAGCAGCTACTCGCCTGGGGCGGGGGGGTACAATGAGCAGTTCTTC. Amino acid sequence: CASSYSPGAGGYNEQFF. The rearrangement joins TRBV5-1 to TRBJ2-1; the match to TRBD2 covers 9 bases. V lost 3 bases, J lost 4 bases, and 11 bases stayed unmatched. Germline-derived CDR1 and CDR2 are SGHRS and YFSETQ. The CDR3 has 17 residues. Complete variable domain (other parts from reference TRBV5-1 and TRBJ2-1): KAGVTQTPRYLIKTRGQQVTLSCSPISGHRSVSWYQQTPGQGLQFLFEYFSETQRNKGNFPGRFSGRQFSNSRSEMNVSTLELGDSALYLCASSYSPGAGGYNEQFFGPGTRLTVL.

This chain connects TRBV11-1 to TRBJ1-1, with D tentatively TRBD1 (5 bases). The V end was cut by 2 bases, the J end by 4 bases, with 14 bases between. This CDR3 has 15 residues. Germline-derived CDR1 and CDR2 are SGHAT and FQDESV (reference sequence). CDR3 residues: CASSLKQVGGTEAFF. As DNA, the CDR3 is TGTGCCAGCAGCTTAAAACAGGTGGGCGGCACTGAAGCTTTCTTT.

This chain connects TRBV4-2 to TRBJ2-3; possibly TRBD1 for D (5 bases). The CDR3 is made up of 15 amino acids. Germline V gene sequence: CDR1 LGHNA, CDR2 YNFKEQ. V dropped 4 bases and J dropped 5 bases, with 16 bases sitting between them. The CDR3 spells CASSPTGSPGDTQYF. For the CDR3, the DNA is TGTGCCAGCAGCCCAACAGGTTCCCCGGGAGATACGCAGTATTTT.

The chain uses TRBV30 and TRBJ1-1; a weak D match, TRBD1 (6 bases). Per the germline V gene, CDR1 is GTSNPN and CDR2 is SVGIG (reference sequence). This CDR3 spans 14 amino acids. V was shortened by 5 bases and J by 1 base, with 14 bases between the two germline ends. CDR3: CAWSRGLSNTEAFF. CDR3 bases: TGTGCCTGGTCGCGGGGGCTGTCGAACACTGAAGCTTTCTTT.

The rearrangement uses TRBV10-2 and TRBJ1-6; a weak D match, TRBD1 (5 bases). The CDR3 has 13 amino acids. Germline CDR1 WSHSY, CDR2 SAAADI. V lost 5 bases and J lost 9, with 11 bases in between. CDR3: CASSTGMGSPLHF. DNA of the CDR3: TGCGCCAGCAGTACAGGAATGGGTTCACCCCTCCACTTT.

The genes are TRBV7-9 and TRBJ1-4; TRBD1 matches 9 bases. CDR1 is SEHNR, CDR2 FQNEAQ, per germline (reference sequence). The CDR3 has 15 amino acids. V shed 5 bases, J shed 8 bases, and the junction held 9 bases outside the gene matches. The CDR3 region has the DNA TGTGCCAGCAGCATGAACAGGGGGCAGGGAGAAAAACTGTTTTTT. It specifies CASSMNRGQGEKLFF.

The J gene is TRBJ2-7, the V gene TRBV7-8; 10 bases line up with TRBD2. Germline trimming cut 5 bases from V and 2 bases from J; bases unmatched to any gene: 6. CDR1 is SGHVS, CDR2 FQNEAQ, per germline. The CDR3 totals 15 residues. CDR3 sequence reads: CASSLTSGEPYEQYF. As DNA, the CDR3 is TGTGCCAGCAGCCTTACTAGCGGGGAACCCTACGAGCAGTACTTC.

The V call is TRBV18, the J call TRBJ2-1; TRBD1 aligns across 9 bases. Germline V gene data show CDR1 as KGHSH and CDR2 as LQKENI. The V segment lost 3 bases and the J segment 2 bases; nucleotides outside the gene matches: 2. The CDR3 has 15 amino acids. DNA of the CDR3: TGTGCCAGCTCACCCGGGACAGGGCCCTACAATGAGCAGTTCTTC. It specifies CASSPGTGPYNEQFF.

In nucleotides, the CDR3 is TGTGCCAGCAGCTTGGTCGGGGGGCCGGAGACCCAGTACTTC. This gives the protein CASSLVGGPETQYF. This chain links TRBV5-4 with TRBJ2-5, with a possible D match to TRBD2 (7 bases). Deletions cut 0 bases from V and 5 bases from J, with 11 bases between. Germline lookup yields CDR1 SGHNT and CDR2 YYREEE (reference sequence). This CDR3 comprises 14 residues.

The chain's CDR3 is CASKENQRDRGQTNEKLFF. Here the CDR3 DNA reads TGCGCCAGCAAGGAGAACCAACGGGACAGGGGACAAACTAATGAAAAACTGTTTTTT. The chain recombines TRBV5-1 with TRBJ1-4, with 10 bases fitting TRBD1. The junction had 15 bases not matched to a gene; V was cut back by 6 bases and J by 1 base. Germline V gene lookup returns CDR1 SGHRS and CDR2 YFSETQ. This CDR3 region has 19 residues.

The CDR3 protein is CASSGMRAANYEQYF. Written as DNA, the CDR3 is TGTGCCAGCAGTGGGATGAGGGCTGCTAACTACGAGCAGTACTTC. The chain joins TRBV6-1 to TRBJ2-7; the D gene is possibly TRBD2 (5 bases). The V end lost 4 bases, the J end lost 3 bases, and 16 bases lay between the germline ends. The CDR3 sequence is 15 residues long. Germline V gives CDR1 MNHNS, CDR2 SASEGT.

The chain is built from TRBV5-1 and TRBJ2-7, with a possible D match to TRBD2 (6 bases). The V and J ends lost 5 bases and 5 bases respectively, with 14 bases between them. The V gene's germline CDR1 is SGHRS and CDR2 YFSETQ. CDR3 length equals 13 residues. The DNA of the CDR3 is TGCGCCAGCAGTTTCTTGGGGGAGGACGAGCAGTACTTC. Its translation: CASSFLGEDEQYF.

Here the CDR3 DNA reads TGCGCCAGCAGCTCCGAAATAAACCCGGGACAGGGTTTCTATGGCTACACCTTC. Translated: CASSSEINPGQGFYGYTF. V usage is TRBV5-1 and J usage is TRBJ1-2, with 9 nucleotides matching TRBD1. The CDR3 is 18 residues long. V trimming: 3 bases; J trimming: 4 bases; junction bases outside the gene matches: 16. The germline V gene has CDR1 SGHRS and CDR2 YFSETQ.

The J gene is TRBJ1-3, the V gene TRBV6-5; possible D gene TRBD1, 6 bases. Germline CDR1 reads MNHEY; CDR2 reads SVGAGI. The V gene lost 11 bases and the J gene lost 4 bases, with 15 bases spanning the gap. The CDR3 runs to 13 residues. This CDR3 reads CASTRGAGNTIYF. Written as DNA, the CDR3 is TGTGCCTCTACGCGGGGGGCAGGAAACACCATATATTTT.

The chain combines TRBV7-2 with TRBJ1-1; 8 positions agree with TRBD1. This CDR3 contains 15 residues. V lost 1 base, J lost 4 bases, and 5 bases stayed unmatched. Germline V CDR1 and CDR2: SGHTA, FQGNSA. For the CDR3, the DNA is TGTGCCAGCAGCTTAGAACGGACAGGGACCACTGAAGCTTTCTTT. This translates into CASSLERTGTTEAFF.

CDR3 coding DNA: TGCGCCAGCAGTTACCGTTCGGGGAGTCAGACCCAGTACTTC. This encodes CASSYRSGSQTQYF. The chain carries TRBV5-1 and TRBJ2-5; D is possibly TRBD2 (5 bases). The length of the CDR3 is 14 residues. CDR1 is SGHRS and CDR2 is YFSETQ in the germline V gene. The ends were cut back, 5 bases at V and 6 bases at J, with 17 bases in the middle. The full variable domain, completed using reference TRBV5-1 and TRBJ2-5, is KAGVTQTPRYLIKTRGQQVTLSCSPISGHRSVSWYQQTPGQGLQFLFEYFSETQRNKGNFPGRFSGRQFSNSRSEMNVSTLELGDSALYLCASSYRSGSQTQYFGPGTRLLVL.

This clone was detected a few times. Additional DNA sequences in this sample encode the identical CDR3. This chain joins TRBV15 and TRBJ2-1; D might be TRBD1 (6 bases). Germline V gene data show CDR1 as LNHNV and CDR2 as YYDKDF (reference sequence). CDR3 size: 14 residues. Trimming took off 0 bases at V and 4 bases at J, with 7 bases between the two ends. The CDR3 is CATSRDQGYNEQFF. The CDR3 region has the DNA TGTGCCACCAGCAGAGATCAGGGGTACAATGAGCAGTTCTTC.

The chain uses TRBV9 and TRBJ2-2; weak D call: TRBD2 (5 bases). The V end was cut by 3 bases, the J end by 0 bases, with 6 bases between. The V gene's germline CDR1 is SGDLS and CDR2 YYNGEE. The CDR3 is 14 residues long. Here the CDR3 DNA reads TGTGCCAGCAGCGCCGGGGCGAACACCGGGGAGCTGTTTTTT. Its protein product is CASSAGANTGELFF. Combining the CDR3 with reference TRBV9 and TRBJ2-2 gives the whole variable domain DSGVTQTPKHLITATGQRVTLRCSPRSGDLSVYWYQQSLDQGLQFLIQYYNGEERAKGNILERFSAQQFPDLHSELNLSSLELGDSALYFCASSAGANTGELFFGEGSRLTVL.